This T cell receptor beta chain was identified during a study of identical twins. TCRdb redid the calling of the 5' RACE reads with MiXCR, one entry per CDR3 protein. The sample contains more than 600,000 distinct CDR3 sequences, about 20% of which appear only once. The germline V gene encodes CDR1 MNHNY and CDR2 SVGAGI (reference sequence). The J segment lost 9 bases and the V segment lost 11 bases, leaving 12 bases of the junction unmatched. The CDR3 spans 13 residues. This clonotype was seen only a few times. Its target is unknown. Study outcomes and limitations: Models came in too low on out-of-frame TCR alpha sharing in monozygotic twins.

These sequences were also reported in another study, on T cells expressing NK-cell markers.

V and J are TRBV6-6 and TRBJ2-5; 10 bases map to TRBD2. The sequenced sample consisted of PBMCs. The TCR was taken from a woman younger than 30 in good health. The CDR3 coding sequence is TGTGCCGGGGGACTAGCGTCAGCGGGGGCCCAGTACTTC. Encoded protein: CAGGLASAGAQYF.